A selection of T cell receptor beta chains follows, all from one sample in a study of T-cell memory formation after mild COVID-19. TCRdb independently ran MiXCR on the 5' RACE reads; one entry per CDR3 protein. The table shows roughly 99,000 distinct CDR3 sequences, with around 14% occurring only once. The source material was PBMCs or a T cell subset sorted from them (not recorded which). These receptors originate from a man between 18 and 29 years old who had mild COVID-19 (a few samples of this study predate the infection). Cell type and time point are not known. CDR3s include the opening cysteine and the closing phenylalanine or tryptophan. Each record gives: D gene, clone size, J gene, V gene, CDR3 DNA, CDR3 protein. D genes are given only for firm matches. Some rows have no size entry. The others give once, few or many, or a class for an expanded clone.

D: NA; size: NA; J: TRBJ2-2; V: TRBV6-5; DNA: TGTGCCAGCAGTCAGACAGGAAACACCGGGGAGCTGTTTTTT; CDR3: CASSQTGNTGELFF
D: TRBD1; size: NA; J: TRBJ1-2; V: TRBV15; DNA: TGTGCCACCAGCGGGACAGGTCTTAGGGTCGGCTACACCTTC; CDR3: CATSGTGLRVGYTF
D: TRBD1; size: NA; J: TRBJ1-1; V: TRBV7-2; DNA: TGTGCCAGCAGCTTCGACAGGGGGGACACTGAAGCTTTCTTT; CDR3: CASSFDRGDTEAFF
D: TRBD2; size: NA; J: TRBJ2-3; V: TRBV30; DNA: TGTGCCTGGAGTGTAACGACTAGCTCAGATACGCAGTATTTT; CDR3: CAWSVTTSSDTQYF
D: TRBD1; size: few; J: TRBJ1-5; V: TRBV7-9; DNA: TGTGCCAGCAGCTTATCAGGACAGGGCCAAATAAAAAATCAGCCCCAGCATTTT; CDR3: CASSLSGQGQIKNQPQHF
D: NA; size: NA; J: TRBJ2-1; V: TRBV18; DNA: TGTGCCAGCTTAGTAGGAGGGTCCTACAATGAGCAGTTCTTC; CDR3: CASLVGGSYNEQFF
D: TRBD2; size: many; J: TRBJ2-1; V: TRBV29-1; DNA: TGCAGCGCAGCGGGGACCCGTAGCTCCTACAATGAGCAGTTCTTC; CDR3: CSAAGTRSSYNEQFF
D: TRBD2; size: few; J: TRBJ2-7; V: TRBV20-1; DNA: TGCAGTGCTGACGGGACTAGCTCCTACGAGCAGTACTTC; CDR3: CSADGTSSYEQYF
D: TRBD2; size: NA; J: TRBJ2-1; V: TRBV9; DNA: TGTGCCAGCAGCGAGCGGGGACTAGACCCGTCCTACAATGAGCAGTTCTTC; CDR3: CASSERGLDPSYNEQFF
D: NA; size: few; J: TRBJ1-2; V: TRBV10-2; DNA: TGCGCCAGCAGTGATTCGGGTACGAAAGGCTACACCTTC; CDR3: CASSDSGTKGYTF
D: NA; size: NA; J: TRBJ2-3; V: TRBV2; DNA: TGTGCCAGCAAAGGAGGGGAAAGCACAGATACGCAGTATTTT; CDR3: CASKGGESTDTQYF
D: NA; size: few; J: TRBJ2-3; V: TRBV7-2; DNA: TGTGCCAGCAGCTTAGGGTACAGGGCCAGCACAGATACGCAGTATTTT; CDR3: CASSLGYRASTDTQYF
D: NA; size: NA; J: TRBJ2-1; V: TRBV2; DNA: TGTGCCAGCAGTGAATTACAGGGCAGTTACAATGAGCAGTTCTTC; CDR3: CASSELQGSYNEQFF
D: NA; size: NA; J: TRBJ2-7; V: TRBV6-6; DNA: TGTGCCAGCAGCCAAGGCTTAAATCCCTACGAGCAGTACTTC; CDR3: CASSQGLNPYEQYF
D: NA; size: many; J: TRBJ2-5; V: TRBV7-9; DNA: TGTGCCAGCAGCTTCCCTCATTCGGAGACCCAGTACTTC; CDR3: CASSFPHSETQYF
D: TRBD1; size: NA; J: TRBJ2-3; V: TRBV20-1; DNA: TGCAGTGCTAGTTCCGGACAGGGGGCCACAGATACGCAGTATTTT; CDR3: CSASSGQGATDTQYF
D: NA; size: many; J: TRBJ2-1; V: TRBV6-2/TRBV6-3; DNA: TGTGCCAGCAGTTACTCGACAGGATACAATGAGCAGTTCTTC; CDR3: CASSYSTGYNEQFF
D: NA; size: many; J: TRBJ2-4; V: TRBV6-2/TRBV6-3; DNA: TGTGCCAGCAGCCCCGGGGGACGGGGTCCCAAAAACATTCAGTACTTC; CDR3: CASSPGGRGPKNIQYF
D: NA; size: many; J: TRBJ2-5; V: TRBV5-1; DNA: TGCGCCAGCAGCTTGGTAAACAGCGCTCAAGAGACCCAGTACTTC; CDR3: CASSLVNSAQETQYF
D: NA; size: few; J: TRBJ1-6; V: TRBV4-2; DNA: TGTGCCAGCAGCCAAGATCCGGCGAGTTCGTCACCCCTCCACTTT; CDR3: CASSQDPASSSPLHF
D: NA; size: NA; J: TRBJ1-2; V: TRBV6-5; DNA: TGTGCCAGCAGTTACTCGCAAAGAAGTCAGGCTCTCTATGGCTACACCTTC; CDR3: CASSYSQRSQALYGYTF
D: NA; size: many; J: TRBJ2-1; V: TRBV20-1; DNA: TGCAGTGCCCCGGACTTGAAGGAAGACAATGAGCAGTTCTTC; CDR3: CSAPDLKEDNEQFF
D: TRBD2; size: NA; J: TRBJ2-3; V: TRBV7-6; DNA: TGTGCCAGCAGCCCTATGCTAGCGGGCGCACCAGATACGCAGTATTTT; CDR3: CASSPMLAGAPDTQYF
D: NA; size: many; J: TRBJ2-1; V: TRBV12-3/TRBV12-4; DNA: TGTGCCAGCAGTTTGGCCCTGGGTGAGCAGTTCTTC; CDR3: CASSLALGEQFF
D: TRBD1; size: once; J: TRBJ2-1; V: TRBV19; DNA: TGTGCCAGTAGTAGGCAGGGGGTATTGGGCAATGAGCAGTTCTTC; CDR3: CASSRQGVLGNEQFF
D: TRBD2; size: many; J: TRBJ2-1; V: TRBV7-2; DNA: TGTGCCAGCAGCGAAGGACTAGCCATCAATGAGCAGTTCTTC; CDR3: CASSEGLAINEQFF
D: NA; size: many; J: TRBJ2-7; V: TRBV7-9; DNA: TGCGCCAGCAGCTTGGCCGGGGTCTACGAGCAGTACTTC; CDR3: CASSLAGVYEQYF
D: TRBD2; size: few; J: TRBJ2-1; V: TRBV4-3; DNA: TGCGCCAGCAGCCCTATGACTAGCGGCCATGAGCAGTTCTTC; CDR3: CASSPMTSGHEQFF
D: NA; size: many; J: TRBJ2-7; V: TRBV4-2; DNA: TGTGCCAGCAGCCAAGATACCGGGACAAATCACTACGAGCAGTACTTC; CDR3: CASSQDTGTNHYEQYF
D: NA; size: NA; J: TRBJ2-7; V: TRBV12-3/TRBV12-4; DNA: TGTGCCAGCGGAACACAGGGAACCTACGAGCAGTACTTC; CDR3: CASGTQGTYEQYF
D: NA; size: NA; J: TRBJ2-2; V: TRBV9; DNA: TGTGCCAGCCATGGGGGGCAGGCCGGGGAGCTGTTTTTT; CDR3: CASHGGQAGELFF
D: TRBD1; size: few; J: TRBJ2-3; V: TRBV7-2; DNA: TGTGCCAGCAGCCTCAGGGGGCGAGACACAGATACGCAGTATTTT; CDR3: CASSLRGRDTDTQYF
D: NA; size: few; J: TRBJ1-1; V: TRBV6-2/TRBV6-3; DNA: TGTGCCAGCAGTTACTCCCAGGGACCCACAACTGAAGCTTTCTTT; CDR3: CASSYSQGPTTEAFF
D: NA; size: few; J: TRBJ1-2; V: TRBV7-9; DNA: TGTGCCAGCAGCTTAGCGCCCAGTTCCTATGGCTACACCTTC; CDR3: CASSLAPSSYGYTF
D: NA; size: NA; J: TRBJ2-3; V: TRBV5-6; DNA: TGTGCCAGCAGCTGGGAACGCCAGAGACCTAGCACAGATACGCAGTATTTT; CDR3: CASSWERQRPSTDTQYF
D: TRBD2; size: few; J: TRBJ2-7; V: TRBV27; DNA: TGTGCCAGCCGTCCCCCAGCGGGGGCCCACGAGCAGTACTTC; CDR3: CASRPPAGAHEQYF
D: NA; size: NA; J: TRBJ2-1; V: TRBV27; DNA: TGTGCCAGCAGTTTATGGACCGAGACGGGTGAGCAGTTCTTC; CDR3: CASSLWTETGEQFF
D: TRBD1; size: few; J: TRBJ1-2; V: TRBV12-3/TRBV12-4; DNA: TGTGCCAGCAGTCCCTACCCGGACAGGACCGGCGGTTATGGCTACACCTTC; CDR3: CASSPYPDRTGGYGYTF
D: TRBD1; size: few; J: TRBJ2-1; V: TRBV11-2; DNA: TGTGCCAGCAGCTTAGGAGAATCGGGACAGAGGTTCTACAATGAGCAGTTCTTC; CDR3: CASSLGESGQRFYNEQFF
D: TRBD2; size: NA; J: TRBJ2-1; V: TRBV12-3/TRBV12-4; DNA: TGTGCCAGCAGTCTCGGGGGGGTGGGTAATGAGCAGTTCTTC; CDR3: CASSLGGVGNEQFF
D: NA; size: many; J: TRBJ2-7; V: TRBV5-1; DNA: TGCGCCAGCAGCTCCAGGGAACTCGGCTACGAGCAGTACTTC; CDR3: CASSSRELGYEQYF
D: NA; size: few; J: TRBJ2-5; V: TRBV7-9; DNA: TGTGCCAGCAGCTTAGTAGGGGTGCAAGAGACCCAGTACTTC; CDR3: CASSLVGVQETQYF
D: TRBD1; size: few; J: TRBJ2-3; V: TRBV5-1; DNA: TGCGCCAGCAGCTCCCCCGACGGGACAGGGGGCACAGATACGCAGTATTTT; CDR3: CASSSPDGTGGTDTQYF
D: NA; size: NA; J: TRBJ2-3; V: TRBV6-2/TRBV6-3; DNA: TGTGCCAGCAGTTACCAAGGGGTTCTCACAGATACGCAGTATTTT; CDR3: CASSYQGVLTDTQYF
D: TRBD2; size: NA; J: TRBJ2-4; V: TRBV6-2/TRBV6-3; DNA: TGTGCCAGCAGTACCTTAGCGGGGGCCCCCCTGGGCATTCAGTACTTC; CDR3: CASSTLAGAPLGIQYF
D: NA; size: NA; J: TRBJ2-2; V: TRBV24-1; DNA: TGTGCCACCAGTGCATTGGAGGGGTTGGACGGGGAGCTGTTTTTT; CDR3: CATSALEGLDGELFF
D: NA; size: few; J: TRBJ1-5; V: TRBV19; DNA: TGTGCCAGTAGTAACAGTGTAGGTTCGCCCCAGCATTTT; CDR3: CASSNSVGSPQHF
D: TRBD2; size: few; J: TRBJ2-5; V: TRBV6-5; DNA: TGTGCCAGCAGTTACTCAGCGGGGGTTATCGAGACCCAGTACTTC; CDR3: CASSYSAGVIETQYF
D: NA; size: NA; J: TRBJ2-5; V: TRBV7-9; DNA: TGTGCCAGCAGTCTACCAGTGCAGGAGACCCAGTACTTC; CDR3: CASSLPVQETQYF
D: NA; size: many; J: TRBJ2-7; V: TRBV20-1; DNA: TGCAGTGCTAGAGATGTGCAGGGCTCCTACGAGCAGTACTTC; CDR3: CSARDVQGSYEQYF
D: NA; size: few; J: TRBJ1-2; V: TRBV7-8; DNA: TGTGCCAGCAGCCCCTTCCCTGGAGCTAACTATGGCTACACCTTC; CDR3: CASSPFPGANYGYTF
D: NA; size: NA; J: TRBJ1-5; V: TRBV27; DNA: TGTGCCAGCAGTTCCAGGGGTTACCAGCCCCAGCATTTT; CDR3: CASSSRGYQPQHF
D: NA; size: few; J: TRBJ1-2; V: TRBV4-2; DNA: TGTGCCAGCAGCCAAGATCGAGGACCCTATGGCTACACCTTC; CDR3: CASSQDRGPYGYTF
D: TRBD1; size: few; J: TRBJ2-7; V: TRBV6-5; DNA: TGTGCCAGCAGGGGACAGGGGAGCTCCTACGAGCAGTACTTC; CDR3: CASRGQGSSYEQYF
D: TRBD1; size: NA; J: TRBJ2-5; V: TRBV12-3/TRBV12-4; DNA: TGTGCCAGCAGTCTCGTCGTGAGGGGGCACGGGACCCAGTACTTC; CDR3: CASSLVVRGHGTQYF
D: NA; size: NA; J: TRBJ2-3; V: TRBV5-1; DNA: TGCGCCAGCAGCTTGCTTGGGGGTTCTGGCACAGATACGCAGTATTTT; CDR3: CASSLLGGSGTDTQYF
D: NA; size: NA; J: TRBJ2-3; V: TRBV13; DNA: TGTGCCAGCAGCTTAAGGCCCAACGCCGCAGATACGCAGTATTTT; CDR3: CASSLRPNAADTQYF
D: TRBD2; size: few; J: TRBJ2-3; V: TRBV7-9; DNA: TGTGCCAGCAGCCCCCCCTTGGCGGGGGGGAGCACAGATACGCAGTATTTT; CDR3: CASSPPLAGGSTDTQYF
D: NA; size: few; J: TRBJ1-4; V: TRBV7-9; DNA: TGTGCCAGCAGTCCGAGGGTTGGTAGGGAAAAACTGTTTTTT; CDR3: CASSPRVGREKLFF